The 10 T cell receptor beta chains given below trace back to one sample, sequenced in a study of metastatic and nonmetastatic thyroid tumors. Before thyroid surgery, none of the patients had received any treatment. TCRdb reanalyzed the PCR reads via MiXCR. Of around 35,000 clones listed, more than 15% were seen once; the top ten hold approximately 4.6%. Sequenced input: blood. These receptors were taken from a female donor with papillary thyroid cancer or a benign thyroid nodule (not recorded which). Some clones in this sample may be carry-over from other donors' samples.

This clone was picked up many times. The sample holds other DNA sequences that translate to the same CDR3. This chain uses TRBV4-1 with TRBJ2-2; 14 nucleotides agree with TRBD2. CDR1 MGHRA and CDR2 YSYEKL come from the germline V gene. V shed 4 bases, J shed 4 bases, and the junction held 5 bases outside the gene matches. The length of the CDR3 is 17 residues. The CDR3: CASSPLGTSGGTGELFF. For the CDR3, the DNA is TGCGCCAGCAGCCCCCTAGGGACTAGCGGGGGCACCGGGGAGCTGTTTTTT.

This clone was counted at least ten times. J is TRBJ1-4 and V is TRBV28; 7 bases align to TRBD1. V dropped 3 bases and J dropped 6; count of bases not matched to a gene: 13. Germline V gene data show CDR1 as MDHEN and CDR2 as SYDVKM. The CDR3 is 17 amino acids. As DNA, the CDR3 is TGTGCCAGCAGTTTGTCCGTAACAGGGGTAGGGGATGAAAAACTGTTTTTT. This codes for CASSLSVTGVGDEKLFF. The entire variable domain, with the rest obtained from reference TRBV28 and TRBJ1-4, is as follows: DVKVTQSSRYLVKRTGEKVFLECVQDMDHENMFWYRQDPGLGLRLIYFSYDVKMKEKGDIPEGYSVSREKKERFSLILESASTNQTSMYLCASSLSVTGVGDEKLFFGSGTQLSVL.

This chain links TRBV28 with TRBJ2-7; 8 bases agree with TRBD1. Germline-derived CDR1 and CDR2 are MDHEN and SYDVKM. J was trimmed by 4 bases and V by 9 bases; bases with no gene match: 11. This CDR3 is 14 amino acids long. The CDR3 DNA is TGTGCCAGACTCCAGGGACAGGAACCGTACGAGCAGTACTTC. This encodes CARLQGQEPYEQYF.

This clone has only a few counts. CDR3 region: CASGREISIIGEKLFF. The DNA of the CDR3 is TGTGCCAGCGGCCGGGAAATCTCGATCATTGGAGAAAAACTGTTTTTT. The chain is built from TRBV28 and TRBJ1-4, with D uncertain. Germline V gives CDR1 MDHEN, CDR2 SYDVKM. There are 16 residues in the CDR3. Trimming pared 8 bases from V and 8 bases from J, leaving 24 bases between. Full variable domain (outside the CDR3, taken from reference TRBV28 and TRBJ1-4): DVKVTQSSRYLVKRTGEKVFLECVQDMDHENMFWYRQDPGLGLRLIYFSYDVKMKEKGDIPEGYSVSREKKERFSLILESASTNQTSMYLCASGREISIIGEKLFFGSGTQLSVL.

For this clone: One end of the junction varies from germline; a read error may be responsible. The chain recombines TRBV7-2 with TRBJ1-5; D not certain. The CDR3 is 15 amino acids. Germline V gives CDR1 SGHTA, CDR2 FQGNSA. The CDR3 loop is CASRLVSSWDQPQHF. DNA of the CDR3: TGTGCCAGCAGATTAGTAAGCAGTTGGGATCAGCCACAGCATTTT.

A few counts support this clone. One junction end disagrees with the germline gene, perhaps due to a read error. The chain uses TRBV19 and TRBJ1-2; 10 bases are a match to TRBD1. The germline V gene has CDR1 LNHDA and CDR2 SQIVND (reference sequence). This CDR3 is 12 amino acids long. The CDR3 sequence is CSSRDRGYGYTF. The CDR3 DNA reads TGTTCCAGTCGGGACAGGGGCTATGGTTACACCTTC.

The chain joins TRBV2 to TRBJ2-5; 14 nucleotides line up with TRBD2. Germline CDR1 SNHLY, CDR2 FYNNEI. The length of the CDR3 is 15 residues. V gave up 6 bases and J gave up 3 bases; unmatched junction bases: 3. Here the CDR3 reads CASRATSGREETQYF. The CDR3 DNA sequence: TGTGCCAGCAGGGCGACTAGCGGGAGGGAAGAGACCCAGTACTTC.

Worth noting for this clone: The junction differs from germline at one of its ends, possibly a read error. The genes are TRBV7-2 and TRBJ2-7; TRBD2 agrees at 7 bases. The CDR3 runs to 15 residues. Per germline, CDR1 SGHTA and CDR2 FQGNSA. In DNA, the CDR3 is TGTGTCAGCAGCCTCCGGGAGAGGGAGGGTTACGAGCAGTACTTC. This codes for CVSSLREREGYEQYF. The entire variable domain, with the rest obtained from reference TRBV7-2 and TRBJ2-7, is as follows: GAGVSQSPSNKVTEKGKDVELRCDPISGHTALYWYRQSLGQGLEFLIYFQGNSAPDKSGLPSDRFSAERTGGSVSTLTIQRTQQEDSAVYLCVSSLREREGYEQYFGPGTRLTVT.

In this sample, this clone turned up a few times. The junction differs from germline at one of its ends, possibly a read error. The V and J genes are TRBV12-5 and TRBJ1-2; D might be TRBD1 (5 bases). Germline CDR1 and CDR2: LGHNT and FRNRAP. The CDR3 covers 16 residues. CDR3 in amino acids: CASGLVKSPGGYGYTF. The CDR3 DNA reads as TGTGCTAGCGGTTTGGTAAAATCGCCGGGGGGTTATGGCTACACCTTC.

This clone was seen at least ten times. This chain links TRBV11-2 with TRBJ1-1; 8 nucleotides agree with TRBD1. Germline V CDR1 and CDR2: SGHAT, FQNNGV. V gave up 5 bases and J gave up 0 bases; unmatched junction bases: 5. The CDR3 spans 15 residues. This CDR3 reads CASSPQTGVNTEAFF. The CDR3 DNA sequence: TGTGCCAGCAGCCCGCAGACAGGGGTGAACACTGAAGCTTTCTTT.